This T cell receptor (beta chain) was found in a study of OX40 agonist ivuxolimab in advanced cancers. Looking at the study overall: Hepatocellular carcinoma, melanoma, renal cell or head and neck cancer occurred in dose-escalation patients. The dose-escalation cohort was roughly 84% male, with a mean age of around 54 years, ranging about 20 to 85. The eligibility criteria allowed prior anti-PD-1, anti-PD-L1 or anti-CTLA-4 therapy, and about 40% had some.

Details on this clone: Its antigen is still unknown.

Points from the study as a whole: With doses of 0.1 to 3.0 mg/kg, CD4+ and CD8+ blood T cells had undergone clonal expansion by week 6.

V shed 4 bases and J 0 bases; nucleotides not matched to a gene: 12. Germline V gene lookup returns CDR1 LNHDA and CDR2 SQIVND (reference sequence). CDR3 length: 18 residues. Assay: immunoSEQ multiplex PCR; the TCRdb copy retains only in-frame clones and omits some. The sample carries 70,000 to 95,000 clones, 88% recorded once. The TCR comes from an adult with an advanced solid tumor such as melanoma, head and neck, liver or kidney cancer. This chain joins TRBV19 and TRBJ2-3, with 8 bases identical to TRBD1. Sequencing was performed on CD4+ or CD8+ T cells sorted from blood, taken in a trial of the OX40 agonist ivuxolimab. DNA for the CDR3: TGTGCCAGTAGTAACCGGGGGACAGGAGCCTATAGCACAGATACGCAGTATTTT. Amino acid sequence: CASSNRGTGAYSTDTQYF. The entire variable domain, with the rest obtained from reference TRBV19 and TRBJ2-3, is as follows: DGGITQSPKYLFRKEGQNVTLSCEQNLNHDAMYWYRQDPGQGLRLIYYSQIVNDFQKGDIAEGYSVSREKKESFPLTVTSAQKNPTAFYLCASSNRGTGAYSTDTQYFGPGTRLTVL.